This T cell receptor beta chain stems from a study of blood T cell repertoires in COVID-19. Background on the study: Sources were T cells, B-cell-depleted T cells, or PBMCs; the material itself was cDNA or gDNA.

Original analysis: How many nucleated cells were present was estimated from reference gene primer amplification. Libraries were prepared by immunoSEQ multiplex PCR; TCRdb keeps only in-frame clonotypes and omits some of them. V, J and clone size are taken as reported in that table, and D and trimming were inferred from the DNA itself. The table shows a few hundred thousand clones, with 83% occurring only once. Trimming cost V 6 bases and J 1 base, with 7 bases left between them. Germline V gives CDR1 WSHSY, CDR2 SAAADI. The CDR3 consists of 13 residues. The V gene is TRBV10-2, the J gene TRBJ2-1; D gene uncertain. This clonotype was sampled from a woman between 45 and 65 years old with acute or convalescent COVID-19. Sequenced input: peripheral blood. CDR3 coding DNA: TGCGCCAGCAGAGACACTTCCTACAATGAGCAGTTCTTC. The encoded protein is CASRDTSYNEQFF.